Listed below are T cell receptor beta chains from one sample, sequenced in a study of T-cell reconstitution after alpha-beta-depleted transplantation in children. TCRdb reprocessed the PCR reads via MiXCR and lists one record per CDR3 protein. In the table there are over 85,000 distinct CDR3 sequences, about a tenth of which are singletons. The source material was PBMCs from the stem cell graft donor, sampled from the stem cell graft. These receptors were collected from a human donor who donated a stem cell graft to a child with acute lymphoblastic leukemia. Both conserved end residues are part of each CDR3. The order of the fields is clone size, D gene, V gene, J gene, CDR3 DNA, CDR3 protein. D genes are given only for firm matches. The size field is filled for only some rows; it gives once, few, many or a size class.

many	-	TRBV20-1	TRBJ2-1	TGCAGTGCTAGAAAATTGGCGGAGGTGTACAATGAGCAGTTCTTC	CSARKLAEVYNEQFF
many	-	TRBV5-1	TRBJ2-1	TGCGCCAGCAGCTTGGAATTGAATGAGCAGTTCTTC	CASSLELNEQFF
many	-	TRBV5-1	TRBJ2-1	TGCGCCAGCAGCGCGTTGGTAACCTACAATGAGCAGTTCTTC	CASSALVTYNEQFF
many	TRBD1	TRBV20-1	TRBJ2-7	TGCAGTGCTAGTGACCGATTACAGGGGTGGGAGCAGTACTTC	CSASDRLQGWEQYF
-	-	TRBV20-1	TRBJ2-3	TGCAGTGTCGCCCCTCCGCTGGGGTTAGATACGCAGTATTTT	CSVAPPLGLDTQYF
many	TRBD1	TRBV28	TRBJ2-1	TGTGCCAGCACCCCCGGGACAGGACATTTCGATGAGCAGTTCTTC	CASTPGTGHFDEQFF
-	-	TRBV24-1	TRBJ1-2	TGTGCCACCAGTGACAGGACTAACTATGGCTACACCTTC	CATSDRTNYGYTF
many	TRBD2	TRBV7-2	TRBJ2-1	TGTGCCAGCAGCTTGCAGCGGGGGAGCTCCTACAATGAGCAGTTCTTC	CASSLQRGSSYNEQFF
many	-	TRBV6-2/TRBV6-3	TRBJ2-1	TGTGCCAGCAGTTACAGTAGGGCAGGGATGGGATTACACAATGAGCAGTTCTTC	CASSYSRAGMGLHNEQFF
many	-	TRBV6-2/TRBV6-3	TRBJ1-1	TGTGCCAGCAGTTACGTTTGGATGAACACTGAAGCTTTCTTT	CASSYVWMNTEAFF
many	TRBD2	TRBV6-6	TRBJ2-5	TGTGCCAGCTATGAGCGGGAACGAGAGACCCAGTACTTC	CASYERERETQYF
many	-	TRBV30	TRBJ2-1	TGTGCCTGGAGTATAGCGTTCAATGAGCAGTTCTTC	CAWSIAFNEQFF
many	TRBD2	TRBV7-8	TRBJ2-5	TGTGCCAGCAGCTGGAGGACTAGCGCCCAAGAGACCCAGTACTTC	CASSWRTSAQETQYF
many	TRBD2	TRBV12-3/TRBV12-4	TRBJ2-7	TGTGCCAGCAGTTTTGGGGGGACTACCTACGAGCAGTACTTC	CASSFGGTTYEQYF
many	-	TRBV6-5	TRBJ1-1	TGTGCCAGCAGTTACTTCAGAGACACTGAAGCTTTCTTT	CASSYFRDTEAFF
many	TRBD1	TRBV7-9	TRBJ2-7	TGTGCCAGCAGCTCATGGACAGGGTACTACGAGCAGTACTTC	CASSSWTGYYEQYF
many	-	TRBV12-3/TRBV12-4	TRBJ1-2	TGTGCCAGCAGTTTTAGGACGGGGGGCAACTATGGCTACACCTTC	CASSFRTGGNYGYTF
many	TRBD2	TRBV6-5	TRBJ2-1	TGTGCCAGCAGTTACTGGCGGGAGGTCTATGAGCAGTTCTTC	CASSYWREVYEQFF
few	-	TRBV4-2	TRBJ2-7	TGTGCCAGCAGCCAAGGAGGAACGCGCGGGGCGTACGAGCAGTACTTC	CASSQGGTRGAYEQYF
many	-	TRBV20-1	TRBJ1-5	TGCAGTGCTAGGAAAAGGGAGCGCCAGCCCCAGCATTTT	CSARKRERQPQHF
many	TRBD1	TRBV24-1	TRBJ1-2	TGTGCCACCAGTGACCGTACCGGGACAGGGAATGGCTACACCTTC	CATSDRTGTGNGYTF
many	-	TRBV19	TRBJ1-2	TGTGCCAGTAGCCCCGGGGGGGCGGACTATGGCTACACCTTC	CASSPGGADYGYTF
many	TRBD2	TRBV3-1	TRBJ2-1	TGTGCCAGCAGCCCCAACGGGACTAGCGGGGGCCACGAATTTAATGACAATGAGCAGTTCTTC	CASSPNGTSGGHEFNDNEQFF
many	-	TRBV5-6	TRBJ2-3	TGTGCCAGCAGCTCAGCGGCTACGGGGGGCACAGATACGCAGTATTTT	CASSSAATGGTDTQYF
many	TRBD1	TRBV7-8	TRBJ2-5	TGTGCCAGCAGCCCGGGACAGGGGGTGAGATCCCAGTACTTC	CASSPGQGVRSQYF
many	-	TRBV5-1	TRBJ2-2	TGCGCCAGCATGTCCGGAGAACTCACCGGGGAGCTGTTTTTT	CASMSGELTGELFF
-	TRBD1	TRBV5-1	TRBJ1-1	TGCGCCAGCAGCTTACAGGGGATTCCTGAAGCTTTCTTT	CASSLQGIPEAFF
many	-	TRBV29-1	TRBJ2-7	TGCAGCGCCCTTAAAGGAGGAAGCTCCTACGAGCAGTACTTC	CSALKGGSSYEQYF
many	TRBD1	TRBV11-3	TRBJ2-3	TGTGCCAGCAGCTTAGATGGACAGGCTAGCACAGATACGCAGTATTTT	CASSLDGQASTDTQYF
many	-	TRBV12-3/TRBV12-4	TRBJ1-2	TGTGCCAGCACCGTACCCCCTTCCGTGTTCGGCTACACCTTC	CASTVPPSVFGYTF
many	-	TRBV5-1	TRBJ1-5	TGCGCCAGCAGCTTGGCACCCAATCAGCCCCAGCATTTT	CASSLAPNQPQHF
many	-	TRBV20-1	TRBJ2-1	TGCAGTGCTAGACACCAAGGCTCGACTAGTCGAGTCGGCAATGAGCAGTTCTTC	CSARHQGSTSRVGNEQFF
many	-	TRBV25-1	TRBJ2-1	TGTGCCAGCAGTGAATTGGAAGGCGATACCTACAATGAGCAGTTCTTC	CASSELEGDTYNEQFF
-	-	TRBV29-1	TRBJ1-2	TGCAGCGTTGATTCCAGCGAAACTAACTATGGCTACACCTTC	CSVDSSETNYGYTF
large	-	TRBV12-3/TRBV12-4	TRBJ1-1	-	CASSFRFGGANTEAFF
many	-	TRBV7-2	TRBJ1-1	TGTGCCAGCAGCTCCATTGTAACTGAAGCTTTCTTT	CASSSIVTEAFF
many	TRBD1	TRBV18	TRBJ2-5	TGTGCCAGCTCACCAAGACAGGGCGAGACCCAGTACTTC	CASSPRQGETQYF
few	-	TRBV6-2/TRBV6-3	TRBJ2-3	TGTGCCAGCAGTTCGACCTTTTTCCGCGGGAGCACAGATACGCAGTATTTT	CASSSTFFRGSTDTQYF
many	-	TRBV19	TRBJ1-2	TGTGCCAGTGGCGAACAGGGAAACCCCTATGGCTACACCTTC	CASGEQGNPYGYTF
many	-	TRBV5-5	TRBJ1-1	TGTGCCAGCAGGTTCCGGGGGACAAGTGGAACTGAAGCTTTCTTT	CASRFRGTSGTEAFF
many	-	TRBV14	TRBJ2-2	TGTGCCAGCAGCCAAGTGTGGTCAGCCTCTCGACGCGGTAGCGGGGAGCTGTTTTTT	CASSQVWSASRRGSGELFF
-	-	TRBV4-1	TRBJ2-1	TGCGCCAGCAGCCAAGAACAGGGCCCAGCCAGGTCTCGGGAGCAGTTCTTC	CASSQEQGPARSREQFF
many	-	TRBV9	TRBJ2-5	TGTGCCAGCAGCGTAGCGGCGGGAACGGGCGAGACCCAGTACTTC	CASSVAAGTGETQYF
many	-	TRBV12-3/TRBV12-4	TRBJ2-3	TGTGCCAGCACCCTGTGGGGGGACACAGATACGCAGTATTTT	CASTLWGDTDTQYF
many	-	TRBV7-9	TRBJ2-7	TGTGCCAGCAGCTCTCTCGGGCAGGATCCCTACGAGCAGTACTTC	CASSSLGQDPYEQYF
many	-	TRBV27	TRBJ1-6	TGTGCCAGCTGCATAGGCGGGGAGGGTCATCCCCTCCACTTT	CASCIGGEGHPLHF
many	-	TRBV29-1	TRBJ2-7	TGCAGCGCACCTTTCTATGTGGGGGACTTAAAGGGCAACGAGCAGTACTTC	CSAPFYVGDLKGNEQYF
many	-	TRBV7-2	TRBJ2-4	TGTGCCAGCAGCCCTCACAGGGGGGGTTACAAAAACATTCAGTACTTC	CASSPHRGGYKNIQYF
-	TRBD1	TRBV2	TRBJ1-5	TGTGCCAGCAGGCTGGGACAGTCAAATCAGCCCCAGCATTTT	CASRLGQSNQPQHF
many	-	TRBV20-1	TRBJ1-4	TGCAGTGCTAGCCAGGGAGTGGTTGAAAAACTGTTTTTT	CSASQGVVEKLFF
many	TRBD1	TRBV27	TRBJ1-2	TGTGCCAGCAGTCCGCGGGCGGGACAGCGGGGCTACACCTTC	CASSPRAGQRGYTF